Presented here are 7 T cell receptor beta chains from one specimen sequenced in a study of response to subunit inactivated influenza vaccine. In TCRdb, the RT-PCR reads were re-called with MiXCR into one record per CDR3 protein. The sample carries 200,000 to 300,000 distinct CDR3 sequences, more than 9% recorded once. Sequencing used non-naive T cells sorted from PBMCs, obtained approximately 15 days before vaccination. The source of these receptors is a middle-aged man who received an inactivated influenza vaccine.

The chain uses TRBV5-6 and TRBJ2-2, with TRBD1 as a possible D gene (5 bases). CDR3 length: 16 amino acids. CDR1 is SGHDT, CDR2 YYEEEE, per germline. V lost 3 bases, J lost 2 bases, and 14 bases lay in between. DNA of the CDR3: TGTGCCAGCAGCTGGCAGGGCGGTAGTAACACCGGGGAGCTGTTTTTT. As protein: CASSWQGGSNTGELFF.

The table lists this clonotype with a few counts. The J gene is TRBJ1-2, the V gene TRBV20-1; D might be TRBD1 (6 bases). With 6 bases removed from V and 3 bases from J, the gap between germline ends came to 14 bases. Germline V gives CDR1 DFQATT, CDR2 SNEGSKA (reference sequence). CDR3 length: 13 amino acids. CDR3 nucleotides: TGCAGTGCGAGGGGGGAGCGCGACTATGGCTACACCTTC. Translation: CSARGERDYGYTF.

Only a few counts were recorded for this clonotype. This rearrangement joins TRBV4-2 to TRBJ2-4; TRBD2 agrees at 9 bases. The CDR3 sequence is 14 residues long. V was clipped by 3 bases and J by 7 bases; unmatched bases: 4. The V gene's germline CDR1 is LGHNA and CDR2 YNFKEQ. The CDR3 spells CASSHDAGGNIQYF. The CDR3 bases are TGTGCCAGCAGCCACGATGCGGGGGGGAACATTCAGTACTTC.

This clonotype was seen many times. CDR3: CASSPRKAQPQHF. The CDR3 coding sequence is TGTGCCAGCAGCCCCAGAAAGGCTCAGCCCCAGCATTTT. The J gene is TRBJ1-5, the V gene TRBV4-2; no reliable D call. Germline V gives CDR1 LGHNA, CDR2 YNFKEQ. Trimming left V 4 bases short and J 6 bases short, with 10 bases between. This CDR3 contains 13 residues.

The CDR3 here is CASSPEQVLHSGNTIYF. CDR3 bases: TGTGCCAGCTCACCGGAACAGGTCTTACACTCTGGAAACACCATATATTTT. The V call is TRBV18, the J call TRBJ1-3; tentative D call: TRBD1 (5 bases). CDR3 length: 17 amino acids. Deletions cut 3 bases from V and 0 bases from J, with 15 bases between. Germline V lookup: CDR1 KGHSH, CDR2 LQKENI.

The chain is built from TRBV9 and TRBJ1-6; TRBD1 is a possible D gene (5 bases). V was trimmed by 4 bases and J by 7 bases, leaving 18 bases between them. The CDR3 is 16 residues long. CDR1 and CDR2 from the germline V gene are SGDLS and YYNGEE. Written as DNA, the CDR3 is TGTGCCAGCAGCCAAGGGGCGGCCGCCGTCAATTCACCCCTCCACTTT. This sequence encodes CASSQGAAAVNSPLHF.

There are a few counts of this clonotype. The gene calls are TRBV6-1 and TRBJ2-7, with TRBD2 matching over 9 bases. Germline V lookup: CDR1 MNHNS, CDR2 SASEGT. The trim removed 3 bases at V and 4 bases at J, leaving 7 bases unmatched. This CDR3 has 15 amino acids. The CDR3 sequence: CASSERGGISYEQYF. In DNA form, the CDR3 reads TGTGCCAGCAGTGAGCGGGGGGGAATAAGTTACGAGCAGTACTTC.